The rows below give T cell receptor beta chains drawn from one sample of a study of Ad26.COV2.S vaccination and SARS-CoV-2 variants. Libraries were prepared by immunoSEQ multiplex PCR; TCRdb keeps only in-frame clonotypes and omits some of them. The sample shows 430,000 or so clones, 90% of them seen only once. The source material was peripheral blood, sampled in a trial of Ad26.COV2.S vaccine versus placebo. Every receptor here comes from a person between 18 and 60 years old who received the Ad26.COV2.S COVID-19 vaccine or a placebo. Each CDR3 is given with its conserved first and last residue. A D gene is named only where the DNA matches it firmly. Expanded clones get a size class; other rows say once, few or many, or leave the size out.

TRBD1	once	TRBV7-2	TRBJ2-7	CASSTSGTDKYEQYF	TGTGCCAGCAGCACATCCGGGACAGATAAATACGAGCAGTACTTC
TRBD1	NA	TRBV6-6	TRBJ1-2	CASSSWDREGYGYTF	TGTGCCAGCAGCTCCTGGGACAGGGAGGGCTATGGCTACACCTTC
NA	NA	TRBV11-2	TRBJ1-3	CASSLVRGPSGNTIYF	TGTGCCAGCAGCTTAGTAAGGGGTCCCTCTGGAAACACCATATATTTT
NA	NA	TRBV18	TRBJ2-6	CASSPQKLEISGANVLTF	TGTGCCAGCTCACCACAGAAATTAGAAATCTCTGGGGCCAACGTCCTGACTTTC
NA	NA	TRBV24-1	TRBJ2-1	CATSDYGARDEQFF	TGTGCCACCAGTGATTACGGGGCCCGGGATGAGCAGTTCTTC
NA	NA	TRBV7-2	TRBJ2-3	CASSPLDTQYF	TGTGCCAGCAGCCCCTTGGATACGCAGTATTTT
NA	NA	TRBV2	TRBJ2-1	CASSMSAGKFF	TGTGCCAGCAGTATGTCTGCGGGGAAGTTCTTC
TRBD2	NA	TRBV9	TRBJ2-2	CASSVGLAENTGELFF	TGTGCCAGCAGCGTAGGTCTAGCGGAGAACACCGGGGAGCTGTTTTTT
TRBD2	once	TRBV19	TRBJ2-3	CASSSLAGVADTQYF	TGTGCCAGTAGTTCGCTAGCGGGAGTCGCAGATACGCAGTATTTT
NA	NA	TRBV29-1	TRBJ2-2	CSVKWSGELFF	TGCAGCGTTAAGTGGTCCGGGGAGCTGTTTTTT
TRBD1	NA	TRBV18	TRBJ2-2	CASSPWDSNTGELFF	TGTGCCAGCTCACCGTGGGACAGTAACACCGGGGAGCTGTTTTTT
TRBD2	once	TRBV10-2	TRBJ2-1	CASRGTSGRVRQFF	TGCGCCAGCAGAGGGACTAGCGGGAGGGTCCGACAGTTCTTC
TRBD2	NA	TRBV27	TRBJ2-2	CASSFSGTSGATGELFF	TGTGCCAGCAGTTTCAGTGGGACTAGCGGAGCCACCGGGGAGCTGTTTTTT
NA	NA	TRBV30	TRBJ1-5	CAWNREAGQPQHF	TGTGCCTGGAATCGTGAGGCAGGGCAGCCCCAGCATTTT
NA	NA	TRBV7-2	TRBJ2-3	CASSLVEATQYF	TGTGCCAGCAGCCTAGTTGAGGCGACGCAGTATTTT
NA	NA	TRBV4-3	TRBJ1-4	CASSQSLATNEKLFF	TGCGCCAGCAGCCAGAGCCTTGCAACTAATGAAAAACTGTTTTTT
TRBD1	NA	TRBV28	TRBJ2-7	CASSLVGQGEYEQYF	TGTGCCAGCAGTTTAGTTGGGCAGGGGGAGTACGAGCAGTACTTC
TRBD1	NA	TRBV27	TRBJ2-7	CASSVGNGDRVIYEQYF	TGTGCCAGCAGTGTAGGCAACGGGGACAGGGTTATCTACGAGCAGTACTTC
NA	NA	TRBV30	TRBJ2-5	CAWSEDEETQYF	TGTGCCTGGAGCGAAGACGAAGAGACCCAGTACTTC
TRBD1	NA	TRBV6-5	TRBJ2-5	CASSRQGLTETQYF	TGTGCCAGCAGTCGACAGGGGCTAACAGAGACCCAGTACTTC
NA	NA	TRBV7-9	TRBJ2-3	CASSSPQGSTDTQYF	TGTGCCAGCAGCTCCCCCCAGGGAAGCACAGATACGCAGTATTTT
NA	once	TRBV7-9	TRBJ1-3	CASSPQSLGTGNTIYF	TGTGCCAGCAGCCCTCAGTCGTTGGGGACTGGAAACACCATATATTTT
NA	NA	TRBV5-1	TRBJ2-3	CASSLGATDTQYF	TGCGCCAGCAGCCTCGGAGCAACAGATACGCAGTATTTT
NA	NA	TRBV30	TRBJ1-6	CAWSRERADNSPLHF	TGTGCCTGGAGTAGGGAGCGGGCGGACAATTCACCCCTCCACTTT
TRBD1	NA	TRBV19	TRBJ1-5	CASTGTGGVWPQHF	TGTGCCAGTACTGGGACAGGGGGGGTTTGGCCCCAGCATTTT
NA	NA	TRBV9	TRBJ1-1	CASSVTGTPNTEAFF	TGTGCCAGCAGCGTCACCGGGACACCGAACACTGAAGCTTTCTTT
NA	NA	TRBV28	TRBJ2-1	CASSLFRSSSVLLYNEQFF	TGTGCCAGCAGTTTATTCCGATCTTCTAGCGTCCTACTATACAATGAGCAGTTCTTC